Listed below are T cell receptor beta chains from one sample, sequenced in a study of lymphopenia after photon versus proton radiotherapy. Clones were read by immunoSEQ multiplex PCR, and TCRdb kept only the in-frame ones, dropping some. The data contain more than 70,000 clones, around 88% of them singletons. The specimen was peripheral blood, collected from a patient treated with proton-based radiotherapy. These receptors were taken from a man in his sixties with pancreatic cancer. CDR3s include the opening cysteine and the closing phenylalanine or tryptophan. D genes are given only for firm matches. Rows may omit the clone size; those that give it use once, few, many or a size class.

TRBV5-1,.,TRBJ2-1,.,TGCGCCAGCAGCCTCCCATCAAATGAGCAGTTCTTC,CASSLPSNEQFF
TRBV7-6,.,TRBJ2-3,.,TGTGCCAGCAGCCTCGGGACTAGCACAGATACGCAGTATTTT,CASSLGTSTDTQYF
TRBV19,few,TRBJ1-5,TRBD1,TGTGCCAGTAGGGACAGGGGGCAGAATCAGCCCCAGCATTTT,CASRDRGQNQPQHF
TRBV5-4,.,TRBJ2-3,.,TGTGCCAGCAGCGCTAGACCCACAGATACGCAGTATTTT,CASSARPTDTQYF
TRBV28,.,TRBJ1-1,.,TGTGCCAGCAGTCTGCCGGGCAGAGGGACTGAAGCTTTCTTT,CASSLPGRGTEAFF
TRBV4-3,.,TRBJ1-2,TRBD1,TGCGCCAGCAGCCCATGGGACAGGGCATCTGTTGGCTACACCTTC,CASSPWDRASVGYTF
TRBV5-5,.,TRBJ1-5,TRBD1,TGTGCCAGCAGCTTGGAGAGACAGGGGACGCAGCCCCAGCATTTT,CASSLERQGTQPQHF
TRBV7-8,.,TRBJ2-1,.,TGTGCCAGCAGCCCCTCCGGCCTCCGGTCCTCGGAGCAGTTCTTC,CASSPSGLRSSEQFF
TRBV29-1,.,TRBJ1-1,.,TGCAGCGTTGAAGTGAGAGGTGCGAACACTGAAGCTTTCTTT,CSVEVRGANTEAFF
TRBV7-9,.,TRBJ2-1,TRBD2,TGTGCCACCCGATGGCGGGAGGCATACAATGAGCAGTTCTTC,CATRWREAYNEQFF
TRBV30,.,TRBJ2-1,TRBD2,TGTGCCTGGGAGAGTCCACCAAGCGGGATCGTCCGTGGCAACAATGAGCAGTTCTTC,CAWESPPSGIVRGNNEQFF
TRBV10-2,.,TRBJ2-1,.,TGCGCCACCAGTGGGCGGAGGGCCGAGGTCAATGAGCAGTTCTTC,CATSGRRAEVNEQFF
TRBV11-2,.,TRBJ2-1,.,TGTGCCAGCAGCTTGGGACCGACAGGGAGGACTGAGCAGTTCTTC,CASSLGPTGRTEQFF
TRBV27,.,TRBJ2-1,.,TGTGCCAGCAGTTCGGGACAGCTCGGGGGCAATGAGCAGTTCTTC,CASSSGQLGGNEQFF
TRBV27,few,TRBJ2-7,TRBD1,TGTGCCAGCAGTTTGGACAGGGGTAACGAGCAGTACTTC,CASSLDRGNEQYF
TRBV28,once,TRBJ2-2,TRBD1,TGTGCCAGCAGTTTAGGCCCGGGACAGGGATACACCGGGGAGCTGTTTTTT,CASSLGPGQGYTGELFF
TRBV11-3,.,TRBJ2-1,TRBD2,TGTGCCAGCAGCTTGTTTGCGGGAGGGCCCAATGAGCAGTTCTTC,CASSLFAGGPNEQFF
TRBV9,.,TRBJ2-3,.,TGTGCCAGCAGCGTAGAGGGACACAGCACAGATACGCAGTATTTT,CASSVEGHSTDTQYF
TRBV28,once,TRBJ1-1,.,TGTGCCAGCGGATCCCGGCGGGACGAGGCTTTCTTT,CASGSRRDEAFF
TRBV19,few,TRBJ2-1,TRBD1,TGTGCCAGTAGTGACAGGGTGTCCTACAATGAGCAGTTCTTC,CASSDRVSYNEQFF
TRBV27,.,TRBJ2-1,TRBD2,TGTGCCAGCAGTACCTTCGGGACTAGCGCGTACAATGAGCAGTTCTTC,CASSTFGTSAYNEQFF
TRBV19,.,TRBJ2-2,.,TGTGCCAGTAGTTCGGAGGGGAACACCGGGGAGCTGTTTTTT,CASSSEGNTGELFF
TRBV6-1,.,TRBJ2-5,TRBD2,TGTGCCAGCAGTGAATCTAGCGGGAGGGCCTTGACCCAGTACTTC,CASSESSGRALTQYF
TRBV30,.,TRBJ2-3,TRBD1,TGTGCCTGGAGTCTAAGACCGGGACAGGGGATGGATACGCAGTATTTT,CAWSLRPGQGMDTQYF
TRBV7-2,.,TRBJ2-1,TRBD1,TGTGCCAGCAGCCGATCCGGGACAGGGGAGTACAATGAGCAGTTCTTC,CASSRSGTGEYNEQFF
TRBV19,.,TRBJ2-7,TRBD2,TGTGCCAGTAGGTCGGGGACTAGCGGGCCAAGCTCCTACGAGCAGTACTTC,CASRSGTSGPSSYEQYF
TRBV5-1,.,TRBJ1-1,.,TGCGCCAGCAGCCGGCTCGGGGGGATAGGAAACACTGAAGCTTTCTTT,CASSRLGGIGNTEAFF
TRBV28,few,TRBJ2-3,.,TGTGCCAGCAGTCCAATCAGGAGGGCCGGTGATACGCAGTATTTT,CASSPIRRAGDTQYF
TRBV7-2,.,TRBJ2-1,.,TGTGCCAGCAGCTTAACTCGCGTAGTGCCCAGTTCCTACAATGAGCAGTTCTTC,CASSLTRVVPSSYNEQFF
TRBV28,.,TRBJ2-1,.,TGTGCCAGCAGTTTAGTCAATGAGCAGTTCTTC,CASSLVNEQFF
TRBV5-6,.,TRBJ2-3,.,TGTGCCAGCACCCCGGCGGGCCTAGATACGCAGTATTTT,CASTPAGLDTQYF
TRBV11-3,.,TRBJ2-5,.,TGTGCCAGCAGCTTAGGGACAGCCCAAGAGACCCAGTACTTC,CASSLGTAQETQYF
TRBV2,.,TRBJ2-5,.,TGTGCCAGCAGCACCGACCAACAAGAGACCCAGTACTTC,CASSTDQQETQYF
TRBV4-1,once,TRBJ1-3,.,TGCGCCAGTTCCGCTCCGGGCCACTCTGGAAACACCATATATTTT,CASSAPGHSGNTIYF
TRBV9,.,TRBJ1-1,.,TGTGCCAGCAGCGTAGGGTTTGGGGGAACCATCATGAACACTGAAGCTTTCTTT,CASSVGFGGTIMNTEAFF
TRBV6-1,.,TRBJ1-1,.,TGTGCCAGCAGTGAAGGCCAGAGGGGGACTTATCGAGCTTTCTTT,CASSEGQRGTYRAFF
TRBV28,.,TRBJ2-3,.,TGTGCCAGCAGCGGGACTGCAACTACGGTTACGCAGTATTTT,CASSGTATTVTQYF
TRBV11-1,.,TRBJ1-1,TRBD1,TGTGCCAGCAGCTTACTACAGGGACAGCTTTACACTGAAGCTTTCTTT,CASSLLQGQLYTEAFF
TRBV28,.,TRBJ2-3,TRBD2,TGTGCCAGCAGTTCCGGACTAGCGGAAAACACAGATACGCAGTATTTT,CASSSGLAENTDTQYF
TRBV30,.,TRBJ2-1,.,TGTGCCTGGACTAACGGCGGAGGGGGCTACGGTGAGCAGTTCTTC,CAWTNGGGGYGEQFF
TRBV7-2,.,TRBJ2-2,.,TGTGCCAGCAGCTTAGTTGTCCAGGCCGGGGAGCTGTTTTTT,CASSLVVQAGELFF
TRBV5-1,.,TRBJ1-3,.,TGCGCCAGCACCAACGGGGGTTCTGGAAACACCATATATTTT,CASTNGGSGNTIYF
TRBV6-5,.,TRBJ2-3,.,TGTGCCAGCAGTTACTCCTTAACCCGCACAGATACGCAGTATTTT,CASSYSLTRTDTQYF
TRBV27,.,TRBJ2-2,TRBD2,TGTGCCAGCAGTTTATTAGCGGGGAACACCGGGGAGCTGTTTTTT,CASSLLAGNTGELFF
TRBV18,.,TRBJ1-5,TRBD1,TGTGCCAGCTCACCCCCGTTTACCGGACAGGGGTCATATCAGCCCCAGCATTTT,CASSPPFTGQGSYQPQHF
TRBV6-5,.,TRBJ2-7,.,TGTGCCAGCAGTTACACGGGTTCGACAGCCTCCTACGAGCAGTACTTC,CASSYTGSTASYEQYF
TRBV30,few,TRBJ2-7,TRBD2,TGTGCCTGGCAAGCGGGAGACTTTTACGAGCAGTACTTC,CAWQAGDFYEQYF
TRBV28,.,TRBJ2-7,TRBD1,TGTGCCAGCAGTTTATTCGGGACAGGGTCCTCCGAGCAGTACTTC,CASSLFGTGSSEQYF
TRBV28,.,TRBJ1-5,.,TGTGCCAGCAGCCCGACCAGGGGAAGGCAGCCCCAGCATTTT,CASSPTRGRQPQHF
TRBV11-3,.,TRBJ2-2,.,TGTGCCAGCAGCTTGGGGGGACTTGGAACCGGGGAGCTGTTTTTT,CASSLGGLGTGELFF
TRBV5-1,.,TRBJ2-1,.,TGCGCCAGCAGCGTAGGCTCCTACAATGAGCAGTTCTTC,CASSVGSYNEQFF
TRBV13,.,TRBJ2-1,TRBD2,TGTGCCACTCGACTAGCGGGAGTTAATGAGCAGTTCTTC,CATRLAGVNEQFF
TRBV28,.,TRBJ2-7,.,TGTGCCAGCAGTTTACAAGGGGACCTCATCGAGCAGTACTTC,CASSLQGDLIEQYF
TRBV7-2,once,TRBJ2-2,.,TGTGCCAGCAGCTCCTCTGGGGGCGCGAACACCGGGGAGCTGTTTTTT,CASSSSGGANTGELFF
TRBV6-5,.,TRBJ1-2,TRBD1,TGTGCCAGCAGTCAGACAGGGGACTATGGCTACACCTTC,CASSQTGDYGYTF
TRBV5-1,.,TRBJ1-1,.,TGCGCCAGCAGCTCGGGACCGCAGAACACTGAAGCTTTCTTT,CASSSGPQNTEAFF
TRBV18,.,TRBJ2-1,TRBD2,TGTGCCAGCTCACCCCCGGGGAGCGGGAGTTCCGTTTACAATGAGCAGTTCTTC,CASSPPGSGSSVYNEQFF
TRBV5-1,.,TRBJ2-7,TRBD1,TGCGCCAGCAGCTTAAGGACAGGGATTTACGAGCAGTACTTC,CASSLRTGIYEQYF
TRBV19,.,TRBJ1-5,TRBD1,TGTGCCAGTAGTATCGGGCAGGGGGCGGCCGCCAATCACCAGCATTTT,CASSIGQGAAANHQHF